This TCR beta chain is from a study of T-cell reconstitution after alpha-beta-depleted transplantation in children. The TCRbeta library was prepared with unique molecular identifiers. TCRdb analysed the PCR reads with MiXCR anew, one entry per CDR3 protein. The data show hundreds of thousands of distinct CDR3 sequences, under 15% seen once. This clonotype was seen a handful of times. The sequences come from PBMCs, mostly from graft donor cells, collected 360 days after TCRalphabeta/CD19-depleted stem cell transplant. The receptor was derived from a male patient under 18 who had a stem cell transplant for acute myeloid leukemia, so the T cells may come from the graft donor.

The CDR3 region has the DNA TGTGCCAGCAGCTTTGGGACCCAGCAGTTCTTC. Translating gives CASSFGTQQFF. The chain carries TRBV6-5 and TRBJ2-1; D is tentatively TRBD1 or TRBD2 (5 bases each). Trimming shortened V by 6 bases and J by 11 bases, and 11 bases separated the two germline ends. CDR1 and CDR2 (germline): MNHEY, SVGAGI. The CDR3 is made up of 11 amino acids.